This T cell receptor beta chain was obtained from a study of blood T cell repertoires in COVID-19. About the study: Material from acute and convalescent COVID-19 was sourced from the United States, Italy and Spain.

Trimming cost V 0 bases and J 4 bases, with 13 bases left between them. The CDR3 is 15 residues long. CDR1 is SGDLS and CDR2 is YYNGEE in the germline V gene. In the source study's methods: Amplification of reference gene primers was used by the study to estimate nucleated cell counts. The assay was immunoSEQ multiplex PCR, and TCRdb's table has in-frame clones only and misses some. V and J calls and clone size come straight from that table; D and trimming were deduced from the DNA. The table lists about 77,000 clones, around three quarters of them singletons, with 4% to 5.5% in the top ten. The sample taken for sequencing was peripheral blood. The TCR comes from a woman in her seventies with acute or convalescent COVID-19. The chain uses TRBV9 and TRBJ1-2; TRBD1 might be the D (5 bases). CDR3 coding DNA: TGTGCCAGCAGCGTAGGGGAACAGGCCCCCTATGGCTACACCTTC. Its protein product is CASSVGEQAPYGYTF.